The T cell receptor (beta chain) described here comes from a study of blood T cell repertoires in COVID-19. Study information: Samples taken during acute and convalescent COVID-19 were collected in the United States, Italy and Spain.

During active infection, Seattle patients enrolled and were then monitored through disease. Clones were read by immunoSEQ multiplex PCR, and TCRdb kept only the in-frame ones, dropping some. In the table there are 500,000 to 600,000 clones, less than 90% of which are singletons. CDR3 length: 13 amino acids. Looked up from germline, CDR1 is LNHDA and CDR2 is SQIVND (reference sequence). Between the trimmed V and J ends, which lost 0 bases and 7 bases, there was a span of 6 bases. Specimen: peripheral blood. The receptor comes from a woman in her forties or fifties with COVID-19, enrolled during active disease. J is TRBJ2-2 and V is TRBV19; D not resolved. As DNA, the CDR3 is TGTGCCAGTAGTATAGACCACAGCGGGGAGCTGTTTTTT. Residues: CASSIDHSGELFF.